One T cell receptor beta chain is described in this entry. The data were produced by immunoSEQ multiplex PCR, yet TCRdb's version contains in-frame clones alone and is incomplete. The top ten clones hold roughly 5.1% of a sample with fewer than 350,000 clones, more than 85% of them seen once. These data come from a study of blood T cell repertoires in COVID-19. The length of the CDR3 is 13 residues. Trimming removed 8 bases from V and 1 base from J; junction bases left unmatched: 1. Germline V CDR1 and CDR2: PRHDT, FYEKMQ (reference sequence). This receptor was obtained from a man aged 40-49 years with acute or convalescent COVID-19. The genes are TRBV13 and TRBJ2-2; 7 bases map to TRBD2. The sample consisted of peripheral blood. The CDR3 sequence: CASRGVNTGELFF. As DNA, the CDR3 is TGTGCCAGCCGGGGGGTGAACACCGGGGAGCTGTTTTTT.